This T cell receptor beta chain emerged from a study of cytomegalovirus exposure and HLA in healthy donors. Germline-derived CDR1 and CDR2 are LNHDA and SQIVND (reference sequence). With 5 bases clipped from V and 5 bases from J, the junction kept 6 bases outside the gene matches. CDR3 length equals 16 residues. Findings and caveats of the study: Some segments of the V type, notably TRBV6-2 and TRBV6-3, were excluded as indistinguishable.

This PCR relied on a set of 60 Vbeta primers and 13 Jbeta primers. Using immunoSEQ multiplex PCR, the repertoire was profiled, and TCRdb retains in-frame clones only, with some absent. The data contain hundreds of thousands of clones, roughly 90% of them singletons. A word on this clone: Its antigen is as yet unknown.

The TCR comes from a young woman in good health and CMV-seronegative. The sample was PBMCs. This chain uses TRBV19 with TRBJ2-1; 13 nucleotides agree with TRBD2. CDR3 DNA: TGTGCCAGTAGTCCAGGACTAGCGGGGGCCAACAATGAGCAGTTCTTC. Residues: CASSPGLAGANNEQFF.